The 2 T cell receptor beta chains below come from one sample, sequenced in a study of blood T cell repertoires in COVID-19. Profiling relied on immunoSEQ multiplex PCR, and the TCRdb table lists in-frame clones only, not all of them. The data contain under 250,000 clones, about 94% of them singletons. Material for sequencing was peripheral blood. The receptors were gathered from a man aged 55 to 70 with COVID-19, enrolled during active disease.

The chain couples TRBV3-1 (or the pseudogene TRBV3-2) to TRBJ1-1; TRBD1 agrees at 10 bases. Per the germline V gene, CDR1 is LGHDT and CDR2 is YNNKEL (reference sequence). The V segment lost 4 bases and the J segment 1 base; nucleotides outside the gene matches: 0. The CDR3 has 14 amino acids. The CDR3: CASSRDRGNTEAFF. The CDR3 bases are TGTGCCAGCAGCCGGGACAGGGGGAACACTGAAGCTTTCTTT.

The chain links TRBV23-1 to TRBJ2-7; D may be TRBD2 (7 bases). TRBV23-1 is an ORF, with its function uncertain. V lost 2 bases, J lost 3 bases, and 17 bases lay in between. The CDR3 is 16 amino acids. Written as DNA, the CDR3 is TGCGCCAGCAGTCAACTGGAGGAGGGGGGGTTCTACGAGCAGTACTTC. Protein: CASSQLEEGGFYEQYF.